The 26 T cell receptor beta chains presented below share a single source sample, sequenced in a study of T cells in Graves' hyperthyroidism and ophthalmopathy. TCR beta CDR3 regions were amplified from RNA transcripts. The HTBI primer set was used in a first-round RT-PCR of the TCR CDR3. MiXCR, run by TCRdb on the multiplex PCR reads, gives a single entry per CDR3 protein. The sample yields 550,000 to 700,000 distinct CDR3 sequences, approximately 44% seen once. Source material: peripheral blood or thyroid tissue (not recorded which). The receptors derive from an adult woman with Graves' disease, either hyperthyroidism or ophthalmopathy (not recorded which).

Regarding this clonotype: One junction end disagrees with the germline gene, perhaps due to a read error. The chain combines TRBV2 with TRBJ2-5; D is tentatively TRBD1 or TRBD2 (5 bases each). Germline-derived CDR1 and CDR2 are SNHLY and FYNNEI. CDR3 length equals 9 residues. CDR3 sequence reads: CASGGEQAF. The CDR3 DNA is TGTGCCAGTGGGGGAGAGCAGGCCTTC.

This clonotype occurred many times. The CDR3 nucleotides read TGCAGTGCTAGAGCATGGTTGACCGGAAGGACCCAGTACTTC. It encodes CSARAWLTGRTQYF. This chain uses TRBV20-1 with TRBJ2-5; the D is unclear. The CDR3 has 14 amino acids. Germline CDR1 is DFQATT and CDR2 is SNEGSKA (reference sequence). With 1 base removed from V and 7 bases from J, the gap between germline ends came to 16 bases.

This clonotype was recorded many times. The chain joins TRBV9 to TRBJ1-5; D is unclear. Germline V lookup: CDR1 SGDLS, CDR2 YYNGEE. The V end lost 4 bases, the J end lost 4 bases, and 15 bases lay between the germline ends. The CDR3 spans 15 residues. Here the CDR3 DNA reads TGTGCCAGCAGCCCCGGGCCGCAAGGGAATCAGCCCCAGCATTTT. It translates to CASSPGPQGNQPQHF.

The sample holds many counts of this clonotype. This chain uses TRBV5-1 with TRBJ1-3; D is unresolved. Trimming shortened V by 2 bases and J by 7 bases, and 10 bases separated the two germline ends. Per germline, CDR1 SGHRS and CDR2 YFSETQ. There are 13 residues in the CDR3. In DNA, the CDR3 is TGCGCCAGCAGCTTTGGAGGTGCGAACACCATATATTTT. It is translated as CASSFGGANTIYF.

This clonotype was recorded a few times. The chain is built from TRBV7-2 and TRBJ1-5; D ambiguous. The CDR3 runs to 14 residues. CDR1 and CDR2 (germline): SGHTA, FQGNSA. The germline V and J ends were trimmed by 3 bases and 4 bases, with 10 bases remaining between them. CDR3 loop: CASSLGVGNQPQHF. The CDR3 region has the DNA TGTGCCAGCAGCTTGGGAGTCGGAAATCAGCCCCAGCATTTT.

The CDR3 bases are TGCGCCAGCAGCCCGACAGGGGAGGCGAACTATGGCTACACCTTC. It is translated as CASSPTGEANYGYTF. The chain uses TRBV4-3 and TRBJ1-2, with 8 bases fitting TRBD1. Germline CDR1 is LGHNA and CDR2 is YSLEER. The CDR3 loop spans 15 amino acids. After removal of 4 bases from V and 2 bases from J, the junction contained 6 bases not matched to a gene.

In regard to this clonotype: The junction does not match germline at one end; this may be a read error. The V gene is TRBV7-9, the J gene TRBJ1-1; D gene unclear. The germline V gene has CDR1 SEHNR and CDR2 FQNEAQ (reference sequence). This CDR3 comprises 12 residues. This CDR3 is CASSLSRNEACF. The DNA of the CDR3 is TGTGCTAGCAGCTTATCTCGGAATGAAGCTTGCTTT.

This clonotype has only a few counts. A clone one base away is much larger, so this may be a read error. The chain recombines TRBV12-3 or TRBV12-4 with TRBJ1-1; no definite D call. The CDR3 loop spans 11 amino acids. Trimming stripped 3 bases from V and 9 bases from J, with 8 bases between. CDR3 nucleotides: TGTGCCAGCAGTTTTGGAGGCAAAGCTTTCTTT. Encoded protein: CASSFGGKAFF.

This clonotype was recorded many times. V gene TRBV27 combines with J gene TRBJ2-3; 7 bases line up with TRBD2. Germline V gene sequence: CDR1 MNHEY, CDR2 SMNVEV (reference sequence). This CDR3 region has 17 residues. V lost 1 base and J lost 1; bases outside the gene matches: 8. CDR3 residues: CASSLFGSGIGTDTQYF. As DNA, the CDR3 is TGTGCCAGCAGTTTATTCGGGAGCGGGATAGGCACAGATACGCAGTATTTT.

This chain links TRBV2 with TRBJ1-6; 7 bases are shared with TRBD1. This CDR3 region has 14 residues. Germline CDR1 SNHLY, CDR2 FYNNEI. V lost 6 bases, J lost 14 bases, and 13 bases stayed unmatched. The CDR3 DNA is TGTGCCAGCAGCGCAACAGGGGACGGCTGGACCCTCCACTTT. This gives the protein CASSATGDGWTLHF. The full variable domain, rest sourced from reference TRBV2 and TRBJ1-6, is EPEVTQTPSHQVTQMGQEVILRCVPISNHLYFYWYRQILGQKVEFLVSFYNNEISEKSEIFDDQFSVERPDGSNFTLKIRSTKLEDSAMYFCASSATGDGWTLHFGNGTRLTVT.

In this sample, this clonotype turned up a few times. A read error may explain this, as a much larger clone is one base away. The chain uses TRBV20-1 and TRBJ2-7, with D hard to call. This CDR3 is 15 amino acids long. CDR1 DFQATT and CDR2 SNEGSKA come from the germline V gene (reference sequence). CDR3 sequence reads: CSARDRAGWIYEQHF. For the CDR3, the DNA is TGCAGTGCTAGAGATCGGGCAGGTTGGATCTACGAGCAGCACTTC.

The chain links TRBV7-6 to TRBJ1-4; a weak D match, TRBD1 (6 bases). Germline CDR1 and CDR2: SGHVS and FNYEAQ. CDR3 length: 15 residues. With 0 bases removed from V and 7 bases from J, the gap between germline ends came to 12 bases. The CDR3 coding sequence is TGTGCCAGCAGCTTAGCCGGGGGCATGGGTGAAAAACTGTTTTTT. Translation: CASSLAGGMGEKLFF.

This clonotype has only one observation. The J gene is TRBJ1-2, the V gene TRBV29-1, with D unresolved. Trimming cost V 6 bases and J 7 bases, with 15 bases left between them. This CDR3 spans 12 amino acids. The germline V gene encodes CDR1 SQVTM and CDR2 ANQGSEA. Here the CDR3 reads CSVLTHSRGYTF. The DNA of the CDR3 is TGCAGCGTACTGACACACTCGCGTGGCTACACCTTC. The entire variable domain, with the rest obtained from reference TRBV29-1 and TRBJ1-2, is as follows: SAVISQKPSRDICQRGTSLTIQCQVDSQVTMMFWYRQQPGQSLTLIATANQGSEATYESGFVIDKFPISRPNLTFSTLTVSNMSPEDSSIYLCSVLTHSRGYTFGSGTRLTVV.

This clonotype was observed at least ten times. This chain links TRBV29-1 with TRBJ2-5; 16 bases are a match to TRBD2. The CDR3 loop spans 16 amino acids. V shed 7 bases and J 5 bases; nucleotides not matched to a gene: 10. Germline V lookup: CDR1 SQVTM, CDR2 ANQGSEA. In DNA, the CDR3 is TGCAGCGGATTAGGGACTAGCGGGAGGGCCGGGGAGACCCAGTACTTC. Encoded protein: CSGLGTSGRAGETQYF.

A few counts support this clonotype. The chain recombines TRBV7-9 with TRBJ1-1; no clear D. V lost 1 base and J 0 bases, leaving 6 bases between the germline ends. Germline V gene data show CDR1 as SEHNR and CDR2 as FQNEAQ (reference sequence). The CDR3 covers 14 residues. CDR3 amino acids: CASSLELVNTEAFF. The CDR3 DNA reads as TGTGCCAGCAGCTTAGAGTTAGTGAACACTGAAGCTTTCTTT.

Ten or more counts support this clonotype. The CDR3 here is CASSLAEGLPLEQYF. The CDR3 DNA is TGTGCCAGCAGCTTAGCGGAAGGTCTACCCTTGGAGCAGTACTTC. This sequence joins TRBV7-9 and TRBJ2-7; no firm D call. Germline V gene sequence: CDR1 SEHNR, CDR2 FQNEAQ (reference sequence). Deletions cut 0 bases from V and 7 bases from J, with 16 bases between. The CDR3 has 15 residues.

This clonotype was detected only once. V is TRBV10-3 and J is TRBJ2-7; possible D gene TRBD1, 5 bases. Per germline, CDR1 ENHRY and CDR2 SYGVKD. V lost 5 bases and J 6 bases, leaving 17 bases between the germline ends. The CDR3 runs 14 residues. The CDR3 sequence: CAISQGQGSSEQYF. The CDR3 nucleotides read TGTGCCATCAGTCAAGGGCAGGGTTCGAGCGAGCAGTACTTC.

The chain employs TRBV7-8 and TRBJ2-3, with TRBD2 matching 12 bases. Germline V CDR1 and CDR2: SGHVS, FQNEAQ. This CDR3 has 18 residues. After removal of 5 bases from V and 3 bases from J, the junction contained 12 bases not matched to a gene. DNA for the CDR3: TGTGCCAGCAGCCTACATGGACTAGCGGGAATGGTTACAGATACGCAGTATTTT. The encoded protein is CASSLHGLAGMVTDTQYF.

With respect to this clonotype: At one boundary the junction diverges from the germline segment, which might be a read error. In nucleotides, the CDR3 is TGCGCCAGCAGCTTGGCGCAGGGGGTATACTACGAGCAGTACTTC. It translates to CASSLAQGVYYEQYF. This chain uses TRBV14 with TRBJ2-7; 7 positions agree with TRBD1. The CDR3 consists of 15 residues. Germline V gene sequence: CDR1 SGHDN, CDR2 FVKESK. The full variable domain, completed using reference TRBV14 and TRBJ2-7, is EAGVTQFPSHSVIEKGQTVTLRCDPISGHDNLYWYRRVMGKEIKFLLHFVKESKQDESGMPNNRFLAERTGGTYSTLKVQPAELEDSGVYFCASSLAQGVYYEQYFGPGTRLTVT.

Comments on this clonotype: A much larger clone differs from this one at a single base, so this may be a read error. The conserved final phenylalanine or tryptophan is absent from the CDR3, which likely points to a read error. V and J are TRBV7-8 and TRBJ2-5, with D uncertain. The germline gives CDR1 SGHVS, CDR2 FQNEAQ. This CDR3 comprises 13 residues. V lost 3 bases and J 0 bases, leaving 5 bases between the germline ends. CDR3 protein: CASSLEYQETQYL. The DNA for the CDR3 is TGTGCCAGCAGCTTGGAATACCAAGAGACCCAGTACCTC.

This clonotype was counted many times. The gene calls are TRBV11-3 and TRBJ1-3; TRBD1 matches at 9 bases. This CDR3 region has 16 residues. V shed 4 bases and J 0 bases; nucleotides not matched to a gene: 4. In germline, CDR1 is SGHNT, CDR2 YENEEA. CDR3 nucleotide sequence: TGTGCCAGCAGCTGGGGGACAGGGCGCTCTGGAAACACCATATATTTT. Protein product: CASSWGTGRSGNTIYF.

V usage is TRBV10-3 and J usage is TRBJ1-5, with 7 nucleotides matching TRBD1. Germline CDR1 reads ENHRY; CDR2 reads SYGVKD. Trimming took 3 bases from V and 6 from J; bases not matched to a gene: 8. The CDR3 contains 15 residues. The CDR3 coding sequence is TGTGCCATCAGTGACCAGGGGGGGCCGGGTCAGCCCCAGCATTTT. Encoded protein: CAISDQGGPGQPQHF.

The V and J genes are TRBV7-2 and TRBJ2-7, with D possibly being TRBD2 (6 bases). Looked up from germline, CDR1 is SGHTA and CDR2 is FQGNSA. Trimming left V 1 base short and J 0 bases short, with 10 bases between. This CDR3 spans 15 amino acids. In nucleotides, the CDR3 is TGTGCCAGCAGCTTAGGTCGGGGGATCTCCTACGAGCAGTACTTC. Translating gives CASSLGRGISYEQYF.

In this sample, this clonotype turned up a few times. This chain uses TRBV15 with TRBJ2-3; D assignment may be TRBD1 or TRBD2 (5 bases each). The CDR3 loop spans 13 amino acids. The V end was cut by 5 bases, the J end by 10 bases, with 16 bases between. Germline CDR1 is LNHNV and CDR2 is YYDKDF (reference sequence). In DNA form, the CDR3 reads TGTGCCACCAGCGGATCCGGGACGGTGGCGCAGTATTTT. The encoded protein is CATSGSGTVAQYF.

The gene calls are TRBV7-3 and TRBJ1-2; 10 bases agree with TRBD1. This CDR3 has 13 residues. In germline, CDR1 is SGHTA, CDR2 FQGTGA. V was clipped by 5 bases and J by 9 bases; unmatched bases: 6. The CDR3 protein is CASSQTGGGSYTF. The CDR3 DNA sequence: TGTGCCAGCAGCCAGACAGGGGGCGGCAGCTACACCTTC. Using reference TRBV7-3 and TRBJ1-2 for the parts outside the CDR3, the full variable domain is GAGVSQTPSNKVTEKGKYVELRCDPISGHTALYWYRQSLGQGPEFLIYFQGTGAADDSGLPNDRFFAVRPEGSVSTLKIQRTERGDSAVYLCASSQTGGGSYTFGSGTRLTVV.

The CDR3 spells CASSYRGNEQYF. The DNA for the CDR3 is TGTGCCAGCAGTTATCGGGGGAACGAGCAGTACTTC. V usage is TRBV6-5 and J usage is TRBJ2-7, with a weak D call TRBD2 (6 bases). This CDR3 has 12 residues. The V end was cut by 3 bases, the J end by 5 bases, with 8 bases between. The germline V gene encodes CDR1 MNHEY and CDR2 SVGAGI.